This T cell receptor beta chain was recorded in a study of human T cells and chemical hapten exposure. Background on the study: Recorded diagnoses among the mostly female patients were alopecia areata, totalis or universalis.

Time point described: pre-sensitization, week 0. Treatment indicated: therapeutic diphenylcyclopropenone sensitization with weekly scalp DPC. Study-wide results and caveats: In comparison with controls, expanded TCRs gave rise to a significantly larger number of large CDR3 similarity clusters.

MiXCR was run by TCRdb on the RACE reads, yielding one entry per CDR3 protein. The sample lists approximately 370,000 distinct CDR3 sequences, around 5.5% occurring once. This CDR3 has 14 amino acids. V lost 4 bases to trimming and J lost 4 bases, with 13 bases between them. The germline gives CDR1 SEHNR, CDR2 FQNEAQ (reference sequence). Remarks on this clonotype: The target antigen is unknown.

The specimen comprised whole blood, sampled in connection with sensitization to the hapten diphenylcyclopropenone (DPC). The sequence came from a woman between 18 and 30 years old with alopecia areata. Some clones in this sample may be carry-over from other donors' samples. V is TRBV7-9 and J is TRBJ1-1; D is unresolved. The CDR3 loop is CASSSQTPVTEAFF. The DNA for the CDR3 is TGTGCCAGCAGCTCTCAAACACCGGTCACTGAAGCTTTCTTT. Filled out from reference TRBV7-9 and TRBJ1-1, the complete variable domain reads DTGVSQNPRHKITKRGQNVTFRCDPISEHNRLYWYRQTLGQGPEFLTYFQNEAQLEKSRLLSDRFSAERPKGSFSTLEIQRTEQGDSAMYLCASSSQTPVTEAFFGQGTRLTVV.